This T cell receptor (beta chain) stems from a study of blood T cells in healthy people across ages. Combining a sample-barcoded 5' primer with a J-beta primer mix, a second PCR ran for roughly 6 to 11 cycles. Each CDR3 protein is one row after TCRdb ran MiXCR on the 5' RACE reads. The sample lists over 500,000 distinct CDR3 sequences, around 27% occurring once. This CDR3 is 16 amino acids long. The germline CDR1 and CDR2 sequences are SGHTA and FQGNSA. V lost 4 bases and J lost 4; bases outside the gene matches: 7. This sample was also put to use in a study of T cells of mothers and their children. That study adds: Each child gave 2.5 million to 3.5 million TCR beta CDR3 reads (each mother, over 9.5 million).

The chain has TRBV7-2 and TRBJ2-3; the match to TRBD2 covers 11 bases. Sequencing was carried out using blood. The sequence derives from a boy aged 2 to 10 in good health. The CDR3 DNA follows: TGTGCCAGCAGCTCCACCGGGACTAGCGGCGCAGATACGCAGTATTTT. It specifies CASSSTGTSGADTQYF. The full variable domain, with the rest looked up from reference TRBV7-2 and TRBJ2-3, is GAGVSQSPSNKVTEKGKDVELRCDPISGHTALYWYRQSLGQGLEFLIYFQGNSAPDKSGLPSDRFSAERTGGSVSTLTIQRTQQEDSAVYLCASSSTGTSGADTQYFGPGTRLTVL.